This TCR beta chain was identified in a study of CD8 T cells in Susac syndrome. CDR1 is WNHNN and CDR2 is SYGVQD in the germline V gene (reference sequence). This CDR3 is 17 amino acids long. Unmatched junction bases numbered 5, after V lost 3 bases and J lost 1 base. The RNA input was 0.5 to 1 ug, and it was reverse transcribed with random hexamers. One entry per CDR3 protein, called by TCRdb with MiXCR from the immunoSEQ multiplex PCR reads. The data show hundreds of thousands of distinct CDR3 sequences, about 95% seen once. Sequenced: CD4+ T cells from PBMCs. The sequence was obtained from a human donor with Susac syndrome. V usage is TRBV10-1 and J usage is TRBJ2-3; 12 bases agree with TRBD2. The chain's CDR3 is CASSDGRLAGGTDTQYF. The CDR3 region has the DNA TGCGCCAGCAGTGATGGTAGACTAGCGGGGGGCACAGATACGCAGTATTTT.